This T cell receptor (beta chain) came from a study of regulatory T cells in long-lasting Graves disease. Study as a whole: Those Graves' patients who were newly diagnosed had been on antithyroid drugs under 3 months.

The authors built TCR beta libraries using iRepertoire HTBI primers and Arm-PCR of CDR3 regions. TCRdb re-analysed the multiplex PCR reads in MiXCR, keeping a single row per CDR3 protein. The data hold about 610,000 distinct CDR3 sequences, with about 15% observed a single time. Time point in this sample: newly diagnosed GD, antithyroid drugs for less than 3 months. Scientists built the TCR library using RNA that was extracted from PBMCs. Germline CDR1 and CDR2: LGHDT and YNNKEL (reference sequence). The CDR3 consists of 13 residues. V dropped 5 bases and J dropped 6 bases, with 11 bases sitting between them. The sample also formed part of further work on T cells in Graves' hyperthyroidism and ophthalmopathy. As that report states: The study left out patients who had uncontrolled infection, other autoimmune disease, pregnancy or lactation. Clinical symptoms, serum thyroxine, TRAb, thyroid ultrasound and orbital computed tomography established diagnosis. Ophthalmopathy cases were set apart from stable hyperthyroidism by a 13 V-J model.

Sequencing was performed on peripheral blood mononuclear cells (PBMCs), taken at new diagnosis, from a patient treated with antithyroid drugs. The source is a man between 18 and 35 years old with Graves disease. The rearrangement uses TRBV3-1 and TRBJ1-5; no firm D call. The CDR3 loop reads CASSSDTAQPQHF. For the CDR3, the DNA is TGTGCCAGCAGCTCAGACACGGCTCAGCCCCAGCATTTT.